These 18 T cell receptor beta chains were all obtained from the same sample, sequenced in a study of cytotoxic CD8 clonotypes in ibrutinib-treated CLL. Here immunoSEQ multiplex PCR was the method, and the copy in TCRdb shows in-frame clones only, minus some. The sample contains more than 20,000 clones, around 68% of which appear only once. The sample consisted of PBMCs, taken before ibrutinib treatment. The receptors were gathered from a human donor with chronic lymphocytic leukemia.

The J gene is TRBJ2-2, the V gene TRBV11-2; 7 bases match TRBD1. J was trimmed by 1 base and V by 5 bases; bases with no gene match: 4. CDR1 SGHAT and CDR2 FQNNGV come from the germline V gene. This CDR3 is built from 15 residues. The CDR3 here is CASSPDRRNTGELFF. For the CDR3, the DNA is TGTGCCAGCAGCCCGGACAGGAGGAACACCGGGGAGCTGTTTTTT. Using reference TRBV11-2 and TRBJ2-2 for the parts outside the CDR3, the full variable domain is EAGVAQSPRYKIIEKRQSVAFWCNPISGHATLYWYQQILGQGPKLLIQFQNNGVVDDSQLPKDRFSAERLKGVDSTLKIQPAKLEDSAVYLCASSPDRRNTGELFFGEGSRLTVL.

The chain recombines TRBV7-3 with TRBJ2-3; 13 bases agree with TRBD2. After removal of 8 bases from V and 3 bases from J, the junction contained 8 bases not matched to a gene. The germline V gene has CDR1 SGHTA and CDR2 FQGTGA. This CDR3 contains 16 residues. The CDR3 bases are TGTGCCAGCGATGACGCGACTAGCGGGGGGACAGATACGCAGTATTTT. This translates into CASDDATSGGTDTQYF.

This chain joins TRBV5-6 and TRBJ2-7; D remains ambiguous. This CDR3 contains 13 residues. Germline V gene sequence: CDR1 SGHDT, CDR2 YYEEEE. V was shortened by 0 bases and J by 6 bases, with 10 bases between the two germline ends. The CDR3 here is CASSLGLGREQYF. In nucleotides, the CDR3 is TGTGCCAGCAGCTTGGGCTTAGGTCGCGAGCAGTACTTC.

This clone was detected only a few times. The chain's CDR3 is CASSLALLSLPAETQYF. The DNA for the CDR3 is TGTGCCAGCAGTTTAGCCCTCCTTTCTCTCCCGGCGGAGACCCAGTACTTC. The chain uses TRBV28 and TRBJ2-5; D unresolved. The CDR3 contains 17 residues. CDR1 and CDR2 (germline): MDHEN, SYDVKM. Trimming pared 2 bases from V and 5 bases from J, leaving 21 bases between.

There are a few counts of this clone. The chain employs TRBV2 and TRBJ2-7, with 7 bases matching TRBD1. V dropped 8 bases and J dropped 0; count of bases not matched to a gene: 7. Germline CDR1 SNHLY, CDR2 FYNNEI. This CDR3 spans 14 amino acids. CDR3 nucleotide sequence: TGTGCCAGCGGCCAGGACAGGTCCTCCTACGAGCAGTACTTC. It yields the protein CASGQDRSSYEQYF.

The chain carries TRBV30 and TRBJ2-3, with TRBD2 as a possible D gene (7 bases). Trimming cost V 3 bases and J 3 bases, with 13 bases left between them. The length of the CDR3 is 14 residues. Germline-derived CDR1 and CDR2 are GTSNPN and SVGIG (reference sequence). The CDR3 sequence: CAWSFGGATDTQYF. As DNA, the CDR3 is TGTGCCTGGAGCTTTGGGGGGGCAACAGATACGCAGTATTTT.

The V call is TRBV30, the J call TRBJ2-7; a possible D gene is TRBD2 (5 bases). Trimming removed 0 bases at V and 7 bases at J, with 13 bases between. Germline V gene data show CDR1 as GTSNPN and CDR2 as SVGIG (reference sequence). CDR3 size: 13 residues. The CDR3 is CAWSVLTGSEQYF. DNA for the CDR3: TGTGCCTGGAGTGTACTAACGGGAAGTGAGCAGTACTTC.

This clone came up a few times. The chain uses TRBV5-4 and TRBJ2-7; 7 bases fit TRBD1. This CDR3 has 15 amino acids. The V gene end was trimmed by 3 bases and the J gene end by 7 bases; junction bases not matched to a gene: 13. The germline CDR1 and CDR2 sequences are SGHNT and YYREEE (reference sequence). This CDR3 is CASSSRTGPSGEQYF. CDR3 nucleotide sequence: TGTGCCAGCAGCTCACGGACAGGCCCCTCTGGGGAGCAGTACTTC. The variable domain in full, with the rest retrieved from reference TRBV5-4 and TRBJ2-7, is ETGVTQSPTHLIKTRGQQVTLRCSSQSGHNTVSWYQQALGQGPQFIFQYYREEENGRGNFPPRFSGLQFPNYSSELNVNALELDDSALYLCASSSRTGPSGEQYFGPGTRLTVT.

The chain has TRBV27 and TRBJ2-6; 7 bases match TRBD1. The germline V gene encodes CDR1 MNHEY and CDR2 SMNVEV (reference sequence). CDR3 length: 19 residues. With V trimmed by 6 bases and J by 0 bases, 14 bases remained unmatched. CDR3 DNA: TGTGCCAGCAGCTCACCTCTCCGGGACAGCGTCTCTGGGGCCAACGTCCTGACTTTC. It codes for CASSSPLRDSVSGANVLTF.

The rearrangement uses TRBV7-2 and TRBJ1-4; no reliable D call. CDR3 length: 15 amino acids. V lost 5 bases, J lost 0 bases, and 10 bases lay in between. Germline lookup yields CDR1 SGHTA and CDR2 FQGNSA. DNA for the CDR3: TGTGCCAGCAGCCCCGAGGGAACAACTAATGAAAAACTGTTTTTT. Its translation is CASSPEGTTNEKLFF.

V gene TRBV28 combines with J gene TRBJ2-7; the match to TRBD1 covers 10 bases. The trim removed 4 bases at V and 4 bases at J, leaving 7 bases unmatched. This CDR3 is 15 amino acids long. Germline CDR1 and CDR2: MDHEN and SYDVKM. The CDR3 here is CASSSTGTGVYEQYF. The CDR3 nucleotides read TGTGCCAGCAGTTCCACCGGGACAGGGGTATACGAGCAGTACTTC.

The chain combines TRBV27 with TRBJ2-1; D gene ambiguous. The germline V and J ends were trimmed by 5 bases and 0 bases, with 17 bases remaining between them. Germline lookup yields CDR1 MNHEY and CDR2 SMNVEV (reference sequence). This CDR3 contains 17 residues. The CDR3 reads CASSLRSVSSSYNEQFF. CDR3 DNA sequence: TGTGCCAGCAGTCTGAGGTCCGTTTCCTCCTCCTACAATGAGCAGTTCTTC.

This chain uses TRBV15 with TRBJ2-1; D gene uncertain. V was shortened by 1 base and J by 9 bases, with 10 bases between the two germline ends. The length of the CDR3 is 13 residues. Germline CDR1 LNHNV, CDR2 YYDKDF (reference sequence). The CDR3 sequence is CATSRGVYSEQFF. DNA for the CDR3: TGTGCCACCAGCAGAGGTGTCTATTCTGAGCAGTTCTTC.

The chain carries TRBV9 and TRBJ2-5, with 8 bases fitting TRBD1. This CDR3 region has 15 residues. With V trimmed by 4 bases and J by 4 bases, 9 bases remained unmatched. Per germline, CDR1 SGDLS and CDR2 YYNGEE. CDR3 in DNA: TGTGCCAGCAGCTCAGGACAGGGAGTCGGAGAGACCCAGTACTTC. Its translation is CASSSGQGVGETQYF.

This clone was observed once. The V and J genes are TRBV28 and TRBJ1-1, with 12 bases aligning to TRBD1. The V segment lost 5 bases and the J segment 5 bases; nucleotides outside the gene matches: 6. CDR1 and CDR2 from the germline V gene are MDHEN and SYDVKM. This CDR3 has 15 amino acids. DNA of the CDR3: TGTGCCAGCAGTCAACCGGGACAGGGGGCTACTGAAGCTTTCTTT. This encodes CASSQPGQGATEAFF.

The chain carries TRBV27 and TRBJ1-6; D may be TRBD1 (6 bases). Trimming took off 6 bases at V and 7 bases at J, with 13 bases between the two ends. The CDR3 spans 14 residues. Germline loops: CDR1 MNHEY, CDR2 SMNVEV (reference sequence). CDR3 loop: CASRITGFNSPLHF. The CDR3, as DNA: TGTGCCAGCAGGATAACAGGGTTCAATTCACCCCTCCACTTT.

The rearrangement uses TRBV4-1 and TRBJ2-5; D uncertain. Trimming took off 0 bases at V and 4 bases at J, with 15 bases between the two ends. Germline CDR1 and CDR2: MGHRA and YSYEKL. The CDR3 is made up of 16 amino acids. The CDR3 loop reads CASSQDLRGIGETQYF. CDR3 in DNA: TGCGCCAGCAGCCAAGACCTCAGAGGAATAGGAGAGACCCAGTACTTC.

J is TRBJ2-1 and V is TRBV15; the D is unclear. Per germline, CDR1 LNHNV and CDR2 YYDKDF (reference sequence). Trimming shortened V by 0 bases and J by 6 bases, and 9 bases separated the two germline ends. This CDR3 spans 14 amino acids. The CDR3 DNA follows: TGTGCCACCAGCAGAGATGTCAGCGCCAATGAGCAGTTCTTC. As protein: CATSRDVSANEQFF.